The next 6 T cell receptor beta chains were all read from a single sample in a study of blood T cell repertoires in COVID-19. Libraries were prepared by immunoSEQ multiplex PCR; TCRdb keeps only in-frame clonotypes and omits some of them. This sample has 400,000 to 450,000 clones; approximately 89% occur once, and the top ten carry roughly 1.5%. Input material: peripheral blood. All receptors derive from a woman aged 40 to 50 with COVID-19, enrolled during active disease.

On this clone: The junction differs from germline at one of its ends, possibly a read error. This chain links TRBV14 with TRBJ1-5; a possible D gene is TRBD1 (6 bases). The germline V gene has CDR1 SGHDN and CDR2 FVKESK. This CDR3 is 13 amino acids long. CDR3 nucleotide sequence: TGTGCCAGCAGTCTCACACTACAGGGCCACTTGAATTTT. As protein: CASSLTLQGHLNF.

The rearrangement joins TRBV4-3 to TRBJ1-4; D uncertain. Germline V gene data show CDR1 as LGHNA and CDR2 as YSLEER. This CDR3 is built from 16 residues. Between the trimmed V and J ends, which lost 0 bases and 8 bases, there was a span of 16 bases. CDR3 coding DNA: TGCGCCAGCAGCCAAGACTTAGTCCCGGGAAGCGAAAAACTGTTTTTT. This gives the protein CASSQDLVPGSEKLFF.

V is TRBV7-8 and J is TRBJ2-4; 10 nucleotides agree with TRBD2. From germline, CDR1 is SGHVS and CDR2 FQNEAQ. The CDR3 spans 18 residues. After removal of 5 bases from V and 1 base from J, the junction contained 11 bases not matched to a gene. In DNA form, the CDR3 reads TGTGCCAGCAGCCTCGGACTAGCGGCCGGAGGTGCCAAAAACATTCAGTACTTC. As protein: CASSLGLAAGGAKNIQYF.

This chain connects TRBV7-2 to TRBJ1-5; D remains ambiguous. The V end lost 4 bases, the J end lost 4 bases, and 11 bases lay between the germline ends. The CDR3 contains 14 residues. Germline V gene data show CDR1 as SGHTA and CDR2 as FQGNSA. This chain's CDR3 is CASSSYSTNQPQHF. DNA for the CDR3: TGTGCCAGCAGCTCTTACAGCACTAATCAGCCCCAGCATTTT.

This chain connects TRBV10-3 to TRBJ1-5, with 7 bases matching TRBD1. The CDR3 covers 12 residues. Per the germline V gene, CDR1 is ENHRY and CDR2 is SYGVKD. The J segment lost 3 bases and the V segment lost 10 bases, leaving 3 bases of the junction unmatched. The CDR3 bases are TGTGCCAGCGGGACAGACAATCAGCCCCAGCATTTT. This gives the protein CASGTDNQPQHF.

The chain combines TRBV27 with TRBJ2-3; D unresolved. The V end lost 2 bases, the J end lost 8 bases, and 11 bases lay between the germline ends. The CDR3 extends over 13 amino acids. Germline V gene sequence: CDR1 MNHEY, CDR2 SMNVEV (reference sequence). CDR3 sequence (DNA): TGTGCCAGCAGTTTAAACGTAGAAGCTACGCAGTATTTT. As protein: CASSLNVEATQYF.